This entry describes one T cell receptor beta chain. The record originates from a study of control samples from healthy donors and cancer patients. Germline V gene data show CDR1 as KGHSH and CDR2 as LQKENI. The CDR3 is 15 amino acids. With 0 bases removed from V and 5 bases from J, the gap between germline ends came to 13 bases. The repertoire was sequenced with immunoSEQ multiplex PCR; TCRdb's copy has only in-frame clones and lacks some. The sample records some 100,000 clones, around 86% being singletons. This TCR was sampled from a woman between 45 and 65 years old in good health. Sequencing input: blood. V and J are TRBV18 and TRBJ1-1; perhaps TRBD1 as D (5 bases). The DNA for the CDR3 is TGTGCCAGCTCACCACCCGGGGAGTGGGGGACTGAAGCTTTCTTT. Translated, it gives CASSPPGEWGTEAFF. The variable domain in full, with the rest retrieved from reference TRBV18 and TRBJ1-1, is NAGVMQNPRHLVRRRGQEARLRCSPMKGHSHVYWYRQLPEEGLKFMVYLQKENIIDESGMPKERFSAEFPKEGPSILRIQQVVRGDSAAYFCASSPPGEWGTEAFFGQGTRLTVV.